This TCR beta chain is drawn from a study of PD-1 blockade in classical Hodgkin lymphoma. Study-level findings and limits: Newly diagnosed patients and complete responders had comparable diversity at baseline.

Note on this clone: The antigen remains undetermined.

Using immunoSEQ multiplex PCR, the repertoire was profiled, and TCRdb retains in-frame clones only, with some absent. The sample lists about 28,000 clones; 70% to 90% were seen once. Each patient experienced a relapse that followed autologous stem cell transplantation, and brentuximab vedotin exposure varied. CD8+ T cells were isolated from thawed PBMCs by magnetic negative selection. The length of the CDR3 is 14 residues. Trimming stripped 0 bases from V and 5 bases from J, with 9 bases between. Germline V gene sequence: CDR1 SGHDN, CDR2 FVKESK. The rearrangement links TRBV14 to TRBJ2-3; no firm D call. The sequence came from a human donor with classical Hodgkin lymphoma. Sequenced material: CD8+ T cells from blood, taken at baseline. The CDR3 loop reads CASSQEVGLDTQYF. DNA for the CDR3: TGTGCCAGCAGCCAAGAAGTCGGCTTAGATACGCAGTATTTT.